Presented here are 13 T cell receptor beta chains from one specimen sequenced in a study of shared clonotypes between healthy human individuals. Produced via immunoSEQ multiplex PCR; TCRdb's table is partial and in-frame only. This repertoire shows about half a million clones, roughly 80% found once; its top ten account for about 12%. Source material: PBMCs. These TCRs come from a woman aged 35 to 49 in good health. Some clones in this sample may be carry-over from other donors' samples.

DNA for the CDR3: TGTGCCAGCAGTGTGAGGGGGAACACTGAAGCTTTCTTT. Its protein is CASSVRGNTEAFF. The gene calls are TRBV2 and TRBJ1-1; possibly TRBD1 for D (5 bases). The CDR3 length is 13 residues. Germline V lookup: CDR1 SNHLY, CDR2 FYNNEI. Trimming left V 4 bases short and J 1 base short, with 7 bases between.

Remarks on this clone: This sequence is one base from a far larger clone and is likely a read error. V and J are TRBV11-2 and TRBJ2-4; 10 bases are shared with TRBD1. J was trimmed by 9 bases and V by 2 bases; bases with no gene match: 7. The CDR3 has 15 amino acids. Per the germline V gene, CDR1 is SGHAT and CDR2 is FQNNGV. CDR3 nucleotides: TGTGCCAGCAGCTTACCCCGGGACAGGGGACCCATTCAGTACTTC. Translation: CASSLPRDRGPIQYF.

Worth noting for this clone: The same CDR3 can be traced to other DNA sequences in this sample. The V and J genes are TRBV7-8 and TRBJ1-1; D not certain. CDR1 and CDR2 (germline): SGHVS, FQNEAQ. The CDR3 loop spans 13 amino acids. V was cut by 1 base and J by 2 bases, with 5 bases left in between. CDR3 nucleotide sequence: TGTGCCAGCAGCTTAGACCTAAACACTGAAGCTTTCTTT. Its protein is CASSLDLNTEAFF. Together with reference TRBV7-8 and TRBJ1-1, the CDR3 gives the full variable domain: GAGVSQSPRYKVAKRGQDVALRCDPISGHVSLFWYQQALGQGPEFLTYFQNEAQLDKSGLPSDRFFAERPEGSVSTLKIQRTQQEDSAVYLCASSLDLNTEAFFGQGTRLTVV.

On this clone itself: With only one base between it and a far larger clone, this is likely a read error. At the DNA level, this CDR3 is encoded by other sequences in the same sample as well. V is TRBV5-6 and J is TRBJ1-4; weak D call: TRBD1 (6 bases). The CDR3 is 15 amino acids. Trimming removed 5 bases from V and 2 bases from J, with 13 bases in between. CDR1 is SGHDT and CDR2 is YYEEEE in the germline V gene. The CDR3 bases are TGTGCCAGCAGTTCTGGGACACCGACTAATGAAAAACTGTTTTTT. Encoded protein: CASSSGTPTNEKLFF.

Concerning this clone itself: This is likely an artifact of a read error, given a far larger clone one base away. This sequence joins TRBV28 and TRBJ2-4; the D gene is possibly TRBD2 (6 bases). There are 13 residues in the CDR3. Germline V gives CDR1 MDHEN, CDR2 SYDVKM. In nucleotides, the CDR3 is TGTGCCTGCAGACTAGGGATCCTAAACATTCAGTACTTC. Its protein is CACRLGILNIQYF.

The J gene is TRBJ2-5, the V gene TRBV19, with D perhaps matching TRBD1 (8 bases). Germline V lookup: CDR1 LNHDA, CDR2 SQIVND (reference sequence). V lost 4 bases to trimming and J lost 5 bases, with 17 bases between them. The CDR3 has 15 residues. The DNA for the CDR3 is TGTGCCAGTAGTACCGGCGACAGGGGAGGGGAGACCCAGTACTTC. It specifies CASSTGDRGGETQYF.

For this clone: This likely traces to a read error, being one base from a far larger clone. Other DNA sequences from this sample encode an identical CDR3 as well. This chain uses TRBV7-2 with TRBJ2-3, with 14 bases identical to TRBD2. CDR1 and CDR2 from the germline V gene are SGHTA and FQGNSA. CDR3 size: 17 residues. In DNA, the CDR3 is TGTGCCAGCAGCCATCGGACTAGCGGGAGGAACGCAGATACTCAGTATTTT. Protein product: CASSHRTSGRNADTQYF.

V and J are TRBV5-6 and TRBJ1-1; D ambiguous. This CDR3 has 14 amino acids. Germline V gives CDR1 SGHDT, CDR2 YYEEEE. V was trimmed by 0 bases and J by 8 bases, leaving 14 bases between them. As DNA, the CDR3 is TGTGCCAGCAGCTTGGGGTCCGGGCTTTGGGAAGCTTTCTTT. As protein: CASSLGSGLWEAFF.

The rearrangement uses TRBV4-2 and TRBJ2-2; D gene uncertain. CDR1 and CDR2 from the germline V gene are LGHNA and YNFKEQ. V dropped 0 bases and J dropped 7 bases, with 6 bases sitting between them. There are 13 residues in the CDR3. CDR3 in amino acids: CASSQEDRGELFF. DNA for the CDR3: TGTGCCAGCAGCCAAGAGGACCGCGGGGAGCTGTTTTTT.

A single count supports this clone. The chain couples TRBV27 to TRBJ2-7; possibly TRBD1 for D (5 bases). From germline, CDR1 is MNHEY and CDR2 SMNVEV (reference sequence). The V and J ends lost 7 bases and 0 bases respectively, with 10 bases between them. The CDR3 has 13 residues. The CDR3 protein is CASTWGPSYEQYF. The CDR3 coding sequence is TGTGCCAGCACTTGGGGCCCCTCCTACGAGCAGTACTTC.

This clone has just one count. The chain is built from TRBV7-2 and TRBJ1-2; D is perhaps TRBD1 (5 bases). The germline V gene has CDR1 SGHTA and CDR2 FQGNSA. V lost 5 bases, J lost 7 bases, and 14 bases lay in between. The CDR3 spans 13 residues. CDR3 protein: CASSQGADRGYTF. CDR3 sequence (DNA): TGTGCCAGCAGCCAAGGGGCAGACCGTGGCTACACCTTC.

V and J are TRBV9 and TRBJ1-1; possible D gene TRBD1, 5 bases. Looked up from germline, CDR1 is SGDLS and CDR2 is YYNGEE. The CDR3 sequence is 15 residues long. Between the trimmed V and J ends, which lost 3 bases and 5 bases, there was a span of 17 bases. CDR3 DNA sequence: TGTGCCAGCAGCGCCTCCGGGACGAGAGGGACTGAAGCTTTCTTT. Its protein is CASSASGTRGTEAFF.

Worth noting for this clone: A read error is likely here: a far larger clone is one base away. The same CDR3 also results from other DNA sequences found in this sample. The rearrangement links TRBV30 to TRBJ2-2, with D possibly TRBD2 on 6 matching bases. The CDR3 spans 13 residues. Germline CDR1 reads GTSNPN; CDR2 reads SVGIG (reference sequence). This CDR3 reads CAWRAGHTGELFF. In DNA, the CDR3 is TGTGCATGGAGGGCAGGGCACACCGGGGAGCTGTTTTTT. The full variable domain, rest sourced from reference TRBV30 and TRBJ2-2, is SQTIHQWPATLVQPVGSPLSLECTVEGTSNPNLYWYRQAAGRGLQLLFYSVGIGQISSEVPQNLSASRPQDRQFILSSKKLLLSDSGFYLCAWRAGHTGELFFGEGSRLTVL.